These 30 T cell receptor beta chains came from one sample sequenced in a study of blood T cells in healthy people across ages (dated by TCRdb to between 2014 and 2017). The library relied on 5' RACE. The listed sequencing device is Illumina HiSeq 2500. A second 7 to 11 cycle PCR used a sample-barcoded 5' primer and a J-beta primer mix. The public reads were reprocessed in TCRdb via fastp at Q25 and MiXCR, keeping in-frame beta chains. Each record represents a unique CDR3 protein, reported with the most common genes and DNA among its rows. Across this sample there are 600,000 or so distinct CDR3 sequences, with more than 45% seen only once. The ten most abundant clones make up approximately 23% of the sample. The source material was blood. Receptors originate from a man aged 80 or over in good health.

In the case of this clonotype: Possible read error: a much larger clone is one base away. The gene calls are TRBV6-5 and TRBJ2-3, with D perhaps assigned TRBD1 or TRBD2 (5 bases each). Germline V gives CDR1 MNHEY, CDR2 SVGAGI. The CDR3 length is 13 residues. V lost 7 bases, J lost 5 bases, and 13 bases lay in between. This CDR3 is CASMRGRGDTQYF. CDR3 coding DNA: TGTGCCAGCATGAGGGGCCGCGGAGATACGCAGTATTTT.

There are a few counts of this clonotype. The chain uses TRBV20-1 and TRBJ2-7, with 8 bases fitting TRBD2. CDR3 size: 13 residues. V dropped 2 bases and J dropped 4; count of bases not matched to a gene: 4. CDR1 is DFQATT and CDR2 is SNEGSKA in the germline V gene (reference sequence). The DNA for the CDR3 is TGCAGTGCTAGACTAGCGGGTCTATACGAGCAGTACTTC. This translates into CSARLAGLYEQYF.

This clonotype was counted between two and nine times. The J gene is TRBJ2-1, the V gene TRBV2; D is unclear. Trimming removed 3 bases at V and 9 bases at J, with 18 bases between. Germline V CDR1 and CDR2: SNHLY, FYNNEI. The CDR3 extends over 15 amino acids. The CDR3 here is CASSDDPPGIGEQFF. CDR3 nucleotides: TGTGCCAGCAGTGACGATCCACCTGGGATTGGTGAGCAGTTCTTC. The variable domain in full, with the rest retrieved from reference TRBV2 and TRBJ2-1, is EPEVTQTPSHQVTQMGQEVILRCVPISNHLYFYWYRQILGQKVEFLVSFYNNEISEKSEIFDDQFSVERPDGSNFTLKIRSTKLEDSAMYFCASSDDPPGIGEQFFGPGTRLTVL.

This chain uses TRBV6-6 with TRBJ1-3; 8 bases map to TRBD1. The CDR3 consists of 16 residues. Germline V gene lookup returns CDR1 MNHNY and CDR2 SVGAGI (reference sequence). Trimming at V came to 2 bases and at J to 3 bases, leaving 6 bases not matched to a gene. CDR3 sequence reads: CASSYEGQGFGNTIYF. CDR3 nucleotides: TGTGCCAGCAGTTACGAAGGACAGGGTTTTGGAAACACCATATATTTT.

CDR3 bases: TGCGCCAGCAGCCAAGATCAGGGTCAGGCCCTCCACTTT. It is translated as CASSQDQGQALHF. The chain combines TRBV4-3 with TRBJ1-6; D possibly corresponds to TRBD1 (5 bases). Germline V gives CDR1 LGHNA, CDR2 YSLEER. V lost 0 bases to trimming and J lost 14 bases, with 11 bases between them. The CDR3 length is 13 residues.

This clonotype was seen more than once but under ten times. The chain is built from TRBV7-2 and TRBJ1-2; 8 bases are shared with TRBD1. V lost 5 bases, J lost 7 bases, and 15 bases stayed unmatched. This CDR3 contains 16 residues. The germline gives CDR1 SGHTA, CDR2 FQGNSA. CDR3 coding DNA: TGTGCCAGCAGCCCAACAGGGGGTTATCCTGTGTTTGGCTACACCTTC. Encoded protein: CASSPTGGYPVFGYTF.

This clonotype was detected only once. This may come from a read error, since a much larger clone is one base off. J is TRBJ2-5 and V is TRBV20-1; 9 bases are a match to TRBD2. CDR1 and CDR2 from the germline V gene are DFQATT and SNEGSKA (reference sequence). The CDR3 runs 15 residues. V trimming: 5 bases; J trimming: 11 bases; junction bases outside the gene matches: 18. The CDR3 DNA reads TGCAGTGCTCCGCCTCCCAGCGGGAGGATGAATGAGCAGTACTTC. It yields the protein CSAPPPSGRMNEQYF.

The CDR3 sequence is CSVAQDYGYTF. CDR3 nucleotides: TGCAGCGTTGCGCAGGACTATGGCTACACCTTC. The genes are TRBV29-1 and TRBJ1-2; D not certain. The CDR3 loop spans 11 amino acids. The V end lost 4 bases, the J end lost 3 bases, and 6 bases lay between the germline ends. Germline V gene data show CDR1 as SQVTM and CDR2 as ANQGSEA.

Here the CDR3 DNA reads TGTGCCAGCACTTTCTTACTAGCGTTGGGCGAGCAGTACTTC. Translation: CASTFLLALGEQYF. This chain connects TRBV7-2 to TRBJ2-7; 7 positions match TRBD2. The CDR3 is 14 amino acids. After removal of 7 bases from V and 6 bases from J, the junction contained 12 bases not matched to a gene. Germline V gene lookup returns CDR1 SGHTA and CDR2 FQGNSA.

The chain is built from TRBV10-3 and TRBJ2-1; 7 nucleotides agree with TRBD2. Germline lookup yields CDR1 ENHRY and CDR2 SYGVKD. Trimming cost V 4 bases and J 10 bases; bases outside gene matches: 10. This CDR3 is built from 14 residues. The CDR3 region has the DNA TGTGCCATCAGTGGCCGAGACACCGGGGGGGAGCAGTTCTTC. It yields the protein CAISGRDTGGEQFF.

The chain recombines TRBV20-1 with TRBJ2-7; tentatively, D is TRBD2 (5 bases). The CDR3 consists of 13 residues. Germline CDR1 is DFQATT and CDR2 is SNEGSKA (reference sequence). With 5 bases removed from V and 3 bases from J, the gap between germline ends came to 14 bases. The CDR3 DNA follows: TGCAGTGCTCGGACTGCCCCTCACTACGAGCAGTACTTC. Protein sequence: CSARTAPHYEQYF.

This CDR3 is CSARVLTGGSNQPQHF. The CDR3, as DNA: TGCAGTGCTAGAGTCCTAACGGGCGGTAGCAATCAGCCCCAGCATTTT. V usage is TRBV20-1 and J usage is TRBJ1-5; D is uncertain. The V gene lost 1 base and the J gene lost 0 bases, with 13 bases spanning the gap. Germline lookup yields CDR1 DFQATT and CDR2 SNEGSKA (reference sequence). The CDR3 contains 16 residues.

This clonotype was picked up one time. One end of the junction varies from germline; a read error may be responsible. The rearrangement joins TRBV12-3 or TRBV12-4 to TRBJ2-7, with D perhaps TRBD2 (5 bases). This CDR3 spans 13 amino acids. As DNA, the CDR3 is TGTGCCATCAGTTTAGCTGGGAGCTACGAGCAGTACTTC. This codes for CAISLAGSYEQYF.

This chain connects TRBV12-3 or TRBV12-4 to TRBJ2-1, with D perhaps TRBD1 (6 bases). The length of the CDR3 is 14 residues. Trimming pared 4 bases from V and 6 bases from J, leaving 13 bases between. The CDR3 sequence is CASSSIEGGNEQFF. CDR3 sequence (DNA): TGTGCCAGCAGTTCCATTGAAGGGGGCAATGAGCAGTTCTTC.

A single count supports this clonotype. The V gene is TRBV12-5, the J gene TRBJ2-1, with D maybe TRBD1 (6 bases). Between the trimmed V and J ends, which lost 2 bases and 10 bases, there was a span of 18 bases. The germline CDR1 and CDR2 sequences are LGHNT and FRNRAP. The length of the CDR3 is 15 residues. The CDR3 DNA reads TGTGCTAGTGGTTTGTGGGAGACAGGCAATTGGGAGCAGTTCTTC. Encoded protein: CASGLWETGNWEQFF.

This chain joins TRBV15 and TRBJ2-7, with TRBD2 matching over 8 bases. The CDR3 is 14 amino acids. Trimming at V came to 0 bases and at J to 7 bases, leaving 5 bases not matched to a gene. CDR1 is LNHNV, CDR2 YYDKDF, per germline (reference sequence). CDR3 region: CATSRDGPSGEQYF. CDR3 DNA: TGTGCCACCAGCAGAGATGGGCCTAGCGGGGAGCAGTACTTC.

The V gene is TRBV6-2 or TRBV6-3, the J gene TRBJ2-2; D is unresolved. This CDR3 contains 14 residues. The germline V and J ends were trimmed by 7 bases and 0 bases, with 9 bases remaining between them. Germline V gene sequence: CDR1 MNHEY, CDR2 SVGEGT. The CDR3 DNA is TGTGCCAGCACCCTTCGGCCGAACACCGGGGAGCTGTTTTTT. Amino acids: CASTLRPNTGELFF.

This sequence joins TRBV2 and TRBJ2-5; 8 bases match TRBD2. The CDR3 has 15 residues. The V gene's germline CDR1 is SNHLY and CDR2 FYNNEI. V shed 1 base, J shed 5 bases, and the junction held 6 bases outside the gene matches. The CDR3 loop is CASSEDPGLGETQYF. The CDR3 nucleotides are TGTGCCAGCAGTGAAGACCCGGGACTAGGGGAGACCCAGTACTTC. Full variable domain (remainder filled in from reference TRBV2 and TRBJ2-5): EPEVTQTPSHQVTQMGQEVILRCVPISNHLYFYWYRQILGQKVEFLVSFYNNEISEKSEIFDDQFSVERPDGSNFTLKIRSTKLEDSAMYFCASSEDPGLGETQYFGPGTRLLVL.

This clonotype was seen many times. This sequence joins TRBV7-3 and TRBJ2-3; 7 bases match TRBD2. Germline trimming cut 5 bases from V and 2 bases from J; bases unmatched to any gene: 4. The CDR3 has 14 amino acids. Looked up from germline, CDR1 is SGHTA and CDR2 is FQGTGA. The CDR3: CASSRSGFTDTQYF. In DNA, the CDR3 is TGTGCCAGCAGCCGTAGCGGGTTCACAGATACGCAGTATTTT. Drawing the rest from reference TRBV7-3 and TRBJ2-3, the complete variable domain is GAGVSQTPSNKVTEKGKYVELRCDPISGHTALYWYRQSLGQGPEFLIYFQGTGAADDSGLPNDRFFAVRPEGSVSTLKIQRTERGDSAVYLCASSRSGFTDTQYFGPGTRLTVL.

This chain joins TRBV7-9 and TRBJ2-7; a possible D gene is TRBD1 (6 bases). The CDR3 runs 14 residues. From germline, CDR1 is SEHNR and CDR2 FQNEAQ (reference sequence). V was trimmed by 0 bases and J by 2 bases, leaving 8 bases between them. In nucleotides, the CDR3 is TGTGCCAGCAGCTTAGCCGGACAGCCCTACGAGCAGTACTTC. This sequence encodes CASSLAGQPYEQYF.

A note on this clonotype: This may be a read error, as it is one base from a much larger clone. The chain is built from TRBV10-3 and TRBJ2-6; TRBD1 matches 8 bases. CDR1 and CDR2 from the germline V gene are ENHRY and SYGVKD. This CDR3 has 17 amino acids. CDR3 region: CAISRDRIVSGTNVLTF. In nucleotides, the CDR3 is TGTGCCATCAGTCGGGACAGGATCGTCTCTGGGACCAACGTCCTGACTTTC.

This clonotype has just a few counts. The CDR3 reads CASSLRLAGNQETQYF. The DNA for the CDR3 is TGTGCCAGCAGCCTGAGACTAGCGGGGAACCAAGAGACCCAGTACTTC. The rearrangement uses TRBV7-2 and TRBJ2-5; 11 positions match TRBD2. The junction had 5 bases not matched to a gene; V was cut back by 5 bases and J by 0 bases. Germline lookup yields CDR1 SGHTA and CDR2 FQGNSA. The CDR3 extends over 16 amino acids.

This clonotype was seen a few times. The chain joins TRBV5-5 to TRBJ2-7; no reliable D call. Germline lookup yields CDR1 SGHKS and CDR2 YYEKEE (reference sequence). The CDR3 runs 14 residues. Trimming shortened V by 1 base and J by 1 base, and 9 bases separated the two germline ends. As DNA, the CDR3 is TGTGCCAGCAGCTTGTTAAGCAGGTCCTACGAGCAGTACTTC. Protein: CASSLLSRSYEQYF.

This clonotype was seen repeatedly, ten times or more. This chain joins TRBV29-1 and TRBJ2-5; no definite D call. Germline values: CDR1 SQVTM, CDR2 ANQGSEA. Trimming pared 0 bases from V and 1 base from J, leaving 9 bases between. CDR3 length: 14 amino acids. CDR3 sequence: CSVEDGQIQETQYF. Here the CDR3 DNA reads TGCAGCGTTGAAGATGGGCAGATCCAAGAGACCCAGTACTTC.

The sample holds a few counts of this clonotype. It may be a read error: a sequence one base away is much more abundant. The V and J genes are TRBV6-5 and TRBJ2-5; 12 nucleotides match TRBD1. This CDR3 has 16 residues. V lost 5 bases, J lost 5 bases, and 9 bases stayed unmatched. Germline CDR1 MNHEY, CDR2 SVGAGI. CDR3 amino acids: CASSPGGQGARETQYF. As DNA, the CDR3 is TGTGCCAGCAGTCCCGGGGGACAGGGGGCAAGGGAGACCCAGTACTTC.

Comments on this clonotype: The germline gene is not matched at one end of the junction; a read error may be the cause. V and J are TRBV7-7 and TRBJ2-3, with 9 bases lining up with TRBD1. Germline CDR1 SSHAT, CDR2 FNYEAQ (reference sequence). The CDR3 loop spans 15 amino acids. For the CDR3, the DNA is TGTGCTAGCAGCTTAGGTACAGGGGGCCCAGATACGCAGTATTTT. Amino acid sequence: CASSLGTGGPDTQYF.

CDR3 region: CASSWGVGNYEQYF. Written as DNA, the CDR3 is TGTGCCAGCAGCTGGGGGGTGGGAAACTACGAGCAGTACTTC. V gene TRBV7-8 combines with J gene TRBJ2-7; TRBD2 is a possible D gene (6 bases). V lost 4 bases and J lost 3, with 13 bases in between. Germline V gene lookup returns CDR1 SGHVS and CDR2 FQNEAQ. CDR3 length: 14 residues.

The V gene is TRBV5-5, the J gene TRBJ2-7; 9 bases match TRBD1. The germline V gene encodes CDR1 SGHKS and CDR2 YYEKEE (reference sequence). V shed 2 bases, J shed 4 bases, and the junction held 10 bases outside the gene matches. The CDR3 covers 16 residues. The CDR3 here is CASSLSPGQGTYEQYF. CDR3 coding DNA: TGTGCCAGCAGCTTATCTCCGGGACAGGGTACTTACGAGCAGTACTTC.

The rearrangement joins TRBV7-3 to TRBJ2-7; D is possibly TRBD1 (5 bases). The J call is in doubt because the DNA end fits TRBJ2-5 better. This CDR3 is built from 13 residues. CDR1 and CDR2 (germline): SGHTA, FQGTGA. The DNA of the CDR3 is TGTGCCAGCAGCGTGACAGTCGAGGAGACCCAGTACTTC. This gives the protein CASSVTVEETQYF.

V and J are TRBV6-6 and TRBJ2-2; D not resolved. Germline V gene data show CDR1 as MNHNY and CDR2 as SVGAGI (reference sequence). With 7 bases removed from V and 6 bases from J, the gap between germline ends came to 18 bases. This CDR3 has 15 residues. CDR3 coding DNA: TGTGCCAGCACCGTACTCCCACTTCTGGCCGGGGAGCTGTTTTTT. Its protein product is CASTVLPLLAGELFF.